One and the same sample provided the 29 T cell receptor beta chains below, sequenced in a study of T cell responses to AZD1222 COVID-19 vaccine. The method was immunoSEQ multiplex PCR; TCRdb's version includes in-frame clones alone and lacks a portion of them. This sample has 150,000 to 200,000 clones, with under 95% found just once. This material consisted of peripheral blood, taken on day 0 of AZD1222 vaccination. Every receptor here comes from an adult in good health.

The chain has TRBV20-1 and TRBJ1-5; D perhaps matches TRBD1 (5 bases). Germline V gives CDR1 DFQATT, CDR2 SNEGSKA (reference sequence). The CDR3 loop spans 16 amino acids. Trimming pared 3 bases from V and 6 bases from J, leaving 21 bases between. The CDR3 nucleotides read TGCAGTGCTAGTAGCGACGGCGGGGGGTCCAGTCAGCCCCAGCATTTT. Residues: CSASSDGGGSSQPQHF.

This clone appeared once. The chain carries TRBV7-2 and TRBJ2-7; D uncertain. The V gene lost 2 bases and the J gene lost 3 bases, with 8 bases spanning the gap. Per the germline V gene, CDR1 is SGHTA and CDR2 is FQGNSA. The CDR3 runs 13 residues. In nucleotides, the CDR3 is TGTGCCAGCAGCTTAACTGGGATCTACGAGCAGTACTTC. This translates into CASSLTGIYEQYF.

This clone appeared a single time. This rearrangement joins TRBV6-2 or TRBV6-3 to TRBJ2-7; D might be TRBD2 (5 bases). This CDR3 comprises 13 residues. Germline assignment: CDR1 MNHEY and CDR2 SVGEGT. Between the trimmed V and J ends, which lost 8 bases and 0 bases, there was a span of 11 bases. CDR3 bases: TGTGCCAGCCGCCAGCGGAGCTCCTACGAGCAGTACTTC. Translated, it gives CASRQRSSYEQYF.

CDR3 protein: CASSQLGLAGGPGDEQFF. The CDR3 DNA reads TGTGCCAGCAGCCAACTGGGACTAGCGGGAGGGCCTGGGGATGAGCAGTTCTTC. The chain is built from TRBV4-2 and TRBJ2-1; 16 bases line up with TRBD2. This CDR3 has 18 residues. V shed 2 bases, J shed 8 bases, and the junction held 9 bases outside the gene matches. The germline V gene encodes CDR1 LGHNA and CDR2 YNFKEQ.

This chain joins TRBV13 and TRBJ2-6, with 9 positions matching TRBD2. This CDR3 has 21 residues. Germline V gene lookup returns CDR1 PRHDT and CDR2 FYEKMQ (reference sequence). V lost 0 bases and J lost 4; bases outside the gene matches: 16. The CDR3 DNA is TGTGCCAGCAGCTTAGGGGTCGGTCGCGGGGGGGCAGAAGCCGGGGCCAACGTCCTGACTTTC. Translation: CASSLGVGRGGAEAGANVLTF.

The rearrangement links TRBV5-8 to TRBJ1-3, with 8 nucleotides matching TRBD1. The germline V gene has CDR1 SGHTS and CDR2 YDEGEE. J gave up 4 bases and V 2 bases, and 5 bases lay outside the gene matches. The CDR3 sequence is 15 residues long. CDR3 nucleotides: TGTGCCAGCAGCTTCTACAGGGGGAGAGGAAACACCATATATTTT. This encodes CASSFYRGRGNTIYF.

The genes are TRBV6-5 and TRBJ1-6; D possibly corresponds to TRBD1 (6 bases). The CDR3 has 14 amino acids. Trimming pared 6 bases from V and 10 bases from J, leaving 16 bases between. Germline lookup yields CDR1 MNHEY and CDR2 SVGAGI. DNA of the CDR3: TGTGCCAGCAGCCTCACAGGGTTTAGCTCACCCCTCCACTTT. Protein: CASSLTGFSSPLHF.

This sequence joins TRBV11-2 and TRBJ2-5; 13 bases fit TRBD2. CDR3 length: 15 residues. Trimming at V came to 5 bases and at J to 3 bases, leaving 3 bases not matched to a gene. Germline V lookup: CDR1 SGHAT, CDR2 FQNNGV. DNA of the CDR3: TGTGCCAGCAGCCCCGGGACTAGCGGGAAAGAGACCCAGTACTTC. Protein product: CASSPGTSGKETQYF.

The chain is built from TRBV2 and TRBJ1-1, with no clear D. Germline lookup yields CDR1 SNHLY and CDR2 FYNNEI. Trimming stripped 7 bases from V and 4 bases from J, with 13 bases between. This CDR3 spans 13 amino acids. The CDR3 nucleotides are TGTGCCAGCAATCCAAATTGGGGCACTGAAGCTTTCTTT. Protein product: CASNPNWGTEAFF.

CDR3 region: CASSQFGNTIYF. The CDR3 nucleotides read TGTGCCAGCAGCCAGTTTGGAAACACCATATATTTT. The chain links TRBV28 to TRBJ1-3; no clear D. This CDR3 has 12 amino acids. Trimming stripped 6 bases from V and 3 bases from J, with 6 bases between. Germline assignment: CDR1 MDHEN and CDR2 SYDVKM.

This clone was seen just once. This chain uses TRBV21-1 with TRBJ2-2; the table's TRBD1 call for D was not verified on the DNA. TRBV21-1 is a pseudogene locus. This CDR3 region has 15 residues. In DNA, the CDR3 is TGTGCCAGCAGCAACCGGGACAGGGAGGCCGGGGAGCTGTTTTTT. This codes for CASSNRDREAGELFF.

The J gene is TRBJ2-7, the V gene TRBV5-4, with 10 bases identical to TRBD2. Germline-derived CDR1 and CDR2 are SGHNT and YYREEE (reference sequence). J gave up 6 bases and V 0 bases, and 6 bases lay outside the gene matches. The CDR3 has 15 amino acids. CDR3 DNA sequence: TGTGCCAGCAGCTTGGTGGCTAGCGGGGGCGGCGAGCAGTACTTC. Amino acid sequence: CASSLVASGGGEQYF.

The DNA for the CDR3 is TGTGCCAGCAGCCCAGGACAGGGTTACACAGATACGCAGTATTTT. It is translated as CASSPGQGYTDTQYF. The chain has TRBV7-3 and TRBJ2-3, with 8 bases lining up with TRBD1. V shed 5 bases and J 2 bases; nucleotides not matched to a gene: 6. CDR3 size: 15 residues. CDR1 is SGHTA and CDR2 is FQGTGA in the germline V gene. The full variable domain, in which reference TRBV7-3 and TRBJ2-3 provide the parts outside the CDR3, is GAGVSQTPSNKVTEKGKYVELRCDPISGHTALYWYRQSLGQGPEFLIYFQGTGAADDSGLPNDRFFAVRPEGSVSTLKIQRTERGDSAVYLCASSPGQGYTDTQYFGPGTRLTVL.

This clone has just one count. The V and J genes are TRBV7-2 and TRBJ1-3; the D gene is possibly TRBD1 (5 bases). The CDR3 contains 14 residues. V was cut by 5 bases and J by 4 bases, with 12 bases left in between. Germline CDR1 and CDR2: SGHTA and FQGNSA. The CDR3 spells CASSPRDGGNTIYF. The CDR3 coding sequence is TGTGCCAGCAGCCCCAGGGACGGCGGAAACACCATATATTTT.

The chain employs TRBV10-3 and TRBJ1-1; TRBD1 aligns across 8 bases. The CDR3 covers 14 residues. CDR1 and CDR2 from the germline V gene are ENHRY and SYGVKD. The trim removed 1 base at V and 7 bases at J, leaving 5 bases unmatched. This CDR3 reads CAISEFGTGGEAFF. As DNA, the CDR3 is TGTGCCATCAGTGAGTTCGGGACAGGTGGTGAAGCTTTCTTT.

The chain links TRBV28 to TRBJ1-1, with TRBD1 as a possible D gene (5 bases). The CDR3 totals 16 residues. Trimming removed 2 bases at V and 0 bases at J, with 13 bases between. Germline CDR1 and CDR2: MDHEN and SYDVKM. The CDR3 coding sequence is TGTGCCAGCAGTTTACAGGGCGAGGACATGAACACTGAAGCTTTCTTT. Amino acids: CASSLQGEDMNTEAFF.

DNA of the CDR3: TGTGCCAGCTGGGGAGTGAACACTGAAGCTTTCTTT. Its translation is CASWGVNTEAFF. The V gene is TRBV28, the J gene TRBJ1-1; D gene ambiguous. The CDR3 runs 12 residues. CDR1 is MDHEN, CDR2 SYDVKM, per germline. With 8 bases removed from V and 0 bases from J, the gap between germline ends came to 7 bases.

This clone was counted once. V gene TRBV5-6 combines with J gene TRBJ2-5; perhaps TRBD2 as D (7 bases). Germline V CDR1 and CDR2: SGHDT, YYEEEE. The V gene lost 1 base and the J gene lost 7 bases, with 14 bases spanning the gap. CDR3 length equals 14 residues. The CDR3, as DNA: TGTGCCAGCAGCTTGAAGGGGGAGGGTGGGACCCAGTACTTC. Translating gives CASSLKGEGGTQYF.

This sequence joins TRBV12-3 or TRBV12-4 and TRBJ2-5, with D possibly TRBD1 on 6 matching bases. The CDR3 contains 13 residues. V shed 6 bases and J shed 2 bases, with 10 bases lying between them. CDR3 amino acids: CASRPGTQETQYF. The CDR3 DNA follows: TGTGCCAGCAGACCCGGGACACAAGAGACCCAGTACTTC.

The chain couples TRBV5-5 to TRBJ1-2, with TRBD1 matching over 9 bases. This CDR3 spans 14 amino acids. CDR1 SGHKS and CDR2 YYEKEE come from the germline V gene (reference sequence). The ends lost 4 bases at V and 8 bases at J; junction bases unmatched: 9. CDR3 DNA sequence: TGTGCCAGCAGCCGGACAGGGGAGGGGAAAGGCTACACCTTC. Amino acid sequence: CASSRTGEGKGYTF.

This clone was counted once. For the CDR3, the DNA is TGTGCCAGTAGTATCGAGGGACAGAGTAGGAATTCACCCCTCCACTTT. Amino acids: CASSIEGQSRNSPLHF. The V and J genes are TRBV19 and TRBJ1-6; 7 bases map to TRBD1. V lost 3 bases, J lost 7 bases, and 9 bases stayed unmatched. Germline V lookup: CDR1 LNHDA, CDR2 SQIVND (reference sequence). There are 16 residues in the CDR3.

V usage is TRBV7-2 and J usage is TRBJ2-3; 8 nucleotides match TRBD1. J gave up 0 bases and V 1 base, and 3 bases lay outside the gene matches. Germline lookup yields CDR1 SGHTA and CDR2 FQGNSA. CDR3 size: 16 residues. The CDR3 DNA follows: TGTGCCAGCAGCTTAGGGACAGGGAGTAGCACAGATACGCAGTATTTT. This sequence encodes CASSLGTGSSTDTQYF.

The J gene is TRBJ2-4, the V gene TRBV3-1 (or the pseudogene TRBV3-2); D uncertain. The germline gives CDR1 LGHDT, CDR2 YNNKEL (reference sequence). This CDR3 has 15 amino acids. V lost 0 bases, J lost 10 bases, and 16 bases lay in between. In nucleotides, the CDR3 is TGTGCCAGCAGCCAAGATGGCATAGCCGAGGTTATTCAGTACTTC. It translates to CASSQDGIAEVIQYF.

The CDR3: CASSPRVAGVEQYF. The CDR3 coding sequence is TGCGCCAGCAGCCCCCGGGTAGCGGGAGTCGAGCAGTACTTC. The chain recombines TRBV4-3 with TRBJ2-7; 9 bases fit TRBD2. The CDR3 is 14 residues long. V lost 4 bases to trimming and J lost 6 bases; unmatched junction nucleotides: 7. In germline, CDR1 is LGHNA, CDR2 YSLEER.

The V gene is TRBV6-5, the J gene TRBJ1-2, with 8 bases lining up with TRBD1. The CDR3 sequence is 14 residues long. The germline CDR1 and CDR2 sequences are MNHEY and SVGAGI. Unmatched junction bases numbered 2, after V lost 5 bases and J lost 0 bases. The CDR3 DNA reads as TGTGCCAGCAGTCGGGGACAGGCTAACTATGGCTACACCTTC. It translates to CASSRGQANYGYTF.

In DNA, the CDR3 is TGTGCCAGCAGTCCAGACACGGACGAGCAGTACTTC. Encoded protein: CASSPDTDEQYF. The J gene is TRBJ2-7, the V gene TRBV6-5; the D is unclear. The V and J ends lost 5 bases and 5 bases respectively, with 10 bases between them. CDR3 length equals 12 residues. Germline CDR1 is MNHEY and CDR2 is SVGAGI.

The rearrangement uses TRBV29-1 and TRBJ2-7; maybe TRBD1 (6 bases). There are 13 residues in the CDR3. Germline CDR1 reads SQVTM; CDR2 reads ANQGSEA. V lost 3 bases and J lost 1, with 10 bases in between. CDR3 protein: CSVEGRGSYEQYF. The CDR3 coding sequence is TGCAGCGTTGAGGGCAGGGGTTCCTACGAGCAGTACTTC.

This clone showed up just once. The CDR3 sequence is CASSLVTGASNAEAFF. The DNA of the CDR3 is TGTGCCAGCAGCTTAGTCACAGGGGCCTCTAACGCTGAAGCTTTCTTT. The chain has TRBV7-2 and TRBJ1-1, with 7 bases that match TRBD1. Per the germline V gene, CDR1 is SGHTA and CDR2 is FQGNSA. This CDR3 region has 16 residues. The V and J ends lost 1 base and 6 bases, in that order; junction bases with no gene match: 11.

The J gene is TRBJ2-6, the V gene TRBV9; TRBD1 or TRBD2 may be the D gene (5 bases each). V lost 2 bases, J lost 2 bases, and 14 bases lay in between. CDR1 SGDLS and CDR2 YYNGEE come from the germline V gene. The CDR3 length is 17 residues. CDR3 sequence: CASSVSVVGAGANVLTF. As DNA, the CDR3 is TGTGCCAGCAGCGTCAGTGTGGTGGGGGCTGGGGCCAACGTCCTGACTTTC. Looking up the rest from reference TRBV9 and TRBJ2-6 gives the full variable domain: DSGVTQTPKHLITATGQRVTLRCSPRSGDLSVYWYQQSLDQGLQFLIQYYNGEERAKGNILERFSAQQFPDLHSELNLSSLELGDSALYFCASSVSVVGAGANVLTFGAGSRLTVL.